This T cell receptor (beta chain) came from a study of T cells in Graves' hyperthyroidism and ophthalmopathy. Orbital computed tomography and thyroid ultrasound, together with serum TRAb and thyroxine and clinical symptoms, were used for diagnoses. RNA transcripts gave rise to amplified TCR beta CDR3 regions. TCR CDR3 underwent first-round RT-PCR with the HTBI primer set. TCRdb fed the multiplex PCR reads into MiXCR, producing one record per CDR3 protein. Here the sample spans about 400,000 distinct CDR3 sequences, more than 15% being singletons. The CDR3 is 17 residues long. V was clipped by 0 bases and J by 12 bases; unmatched bases: 10. CDR1 is SGHRS, CDR2 YFSETQ, per germline. This clonotype was counted only a few times.

The source material was blood. V is TRBV5-1 and J is TRBJ2-1, with 15 bases matching TRBD2. This TCR was sampled from a woman aged 18-35 years with Graves' hyperthyroidism. DNA for the CDR3: TGCGCCAGCAGCTTGGAAGGGACTAGCGGGAGGTTCCATGGGCAGTTCTTC. It translates to CASSLEGTSGRFHGQFF.